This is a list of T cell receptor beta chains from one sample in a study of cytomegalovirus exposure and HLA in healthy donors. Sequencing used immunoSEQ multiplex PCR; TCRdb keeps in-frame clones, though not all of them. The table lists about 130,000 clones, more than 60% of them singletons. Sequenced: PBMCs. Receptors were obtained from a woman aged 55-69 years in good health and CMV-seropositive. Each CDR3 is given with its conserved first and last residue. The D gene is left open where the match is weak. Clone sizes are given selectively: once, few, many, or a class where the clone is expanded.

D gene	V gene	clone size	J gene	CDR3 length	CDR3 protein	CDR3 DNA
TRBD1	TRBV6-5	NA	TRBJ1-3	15	CASSRGQGDGNTIYF	TGTGCCAGCAGCCGGGGACAGGGGGATGGAAACACCATATATTTT
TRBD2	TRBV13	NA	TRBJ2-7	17	CASSLPSGGAGSYEQYF	TGTGCCAGCAGCTTACCTAGCGGGGGGGCCGGATCCTACGAGCAGTACTTC
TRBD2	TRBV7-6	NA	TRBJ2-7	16	CASSSGLAGGLYEQYF	TGTGCCAGCAGCTCAGGACTAGCGGGAGGTTTATACGAGCAGTACTTC
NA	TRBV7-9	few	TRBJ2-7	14	CASSLDHAVVEQYF	TGTGCCAGCAGCTTAGATCATGCGGTTGTGGAGCAGTACTTC
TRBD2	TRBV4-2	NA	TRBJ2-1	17	CASSQGESGGVRNEQFF	TGTGCCAGCAGCCAAGGTGAAAGCGGGGGCGTTCGCAATGAGCAGTTCTTC
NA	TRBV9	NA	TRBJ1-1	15	CASSVGASRGTEAFF	TGTGCCAGCAGCGTAGGGGCCTCAAGGGGCACTGAAGCTTTCTTT
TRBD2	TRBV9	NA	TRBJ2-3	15	CASSTQRGGTDTQYF	TGTGCCAGCAGCACCCAGCGGGGGGGCACAGATACGCAGTATTTT
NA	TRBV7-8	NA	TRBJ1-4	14	CASTPGLRGEKLFF	TGTGCCAGCACCCCCGGTCTAAGAGGGGAAAAACTGTTTTTT
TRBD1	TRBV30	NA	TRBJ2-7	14	CAWSVWTGKNEQYF	TGTGCCTGGAGTGTATGGACAGGGAAGAACGAGCAGTACTTC
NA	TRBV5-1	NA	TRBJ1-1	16	CASSLELGQTNTEAFF	TGCGCCAGCAGCTTGGAATTGGGGCAGACGAACACTGAAGCTTTCTTT
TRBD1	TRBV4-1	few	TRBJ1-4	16	CASSQDEQGAKEKLFF	TGCGCCAGCAGCCAGGATGAACAGGGGGCAAAAGAAAAACTGTTTTTT
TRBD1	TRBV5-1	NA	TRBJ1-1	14	CASSRGDRNTEAFF	TGCGCCAGCAGCCGCGGGGACAGGAACACTGAAGCTTTCTTT
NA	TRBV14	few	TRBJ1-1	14	CASSQVGGNTEAFF	TGTGCCAGCAGCCAAGTCGGGGGGAACACTGAAGCTTTCTTT
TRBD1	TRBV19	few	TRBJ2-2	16	CASSGPGQGWTGELFF	TGTGCCAGTAGTGGCCCGGGACAGGGTTGGACCGGGGAGCTGTTTTTT
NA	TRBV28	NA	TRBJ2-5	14	CASSLGARQETQYF	TGTGCCAGCAGTTTAGGGGCGAGGCAAGAGACCCAGTACTTC
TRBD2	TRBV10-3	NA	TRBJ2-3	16	CAISEGGGGAADTQYF	TGTGCCATCAGTGAAGGGGGCGGGGGGGCGGCAGATACGCAGTATTTT
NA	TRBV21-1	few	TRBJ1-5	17	CASSKSGQGAPGQPQHF	TGTGCCAGCAGCAAGTCGGGACAGGGGGCCCCTGGTCAGCCCCAGCATTTT
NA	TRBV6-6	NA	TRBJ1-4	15	CASSSGGPIDEKLFF	TGTGCCAGCAGCTCGGGGGGGCCCATCGATGAAAAACTGTTTTTT
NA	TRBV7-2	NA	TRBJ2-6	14	CASSRGSGANVLTF	TGTGCCAGCAGCAGGGGCTCTGGGGCCAACGTCCTGACTTTC
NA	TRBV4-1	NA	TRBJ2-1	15	CASSPVRSSYNEQFF	TGCGCCAGCAGTCCCGTGAGGAGCTCCTACAATGAGCAGTTCTTC
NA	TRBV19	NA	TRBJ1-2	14	CASTTKDSNYGYTF	TGTGCCAGTACCACAAAGGACAGTAACTATGGCTACACCTTC
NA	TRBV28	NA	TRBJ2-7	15	CASRRGTPASYEQYF	TGTGCCAGCAGGAGAGGGACACCAGCCTCCTACGAGCAGTACTTC
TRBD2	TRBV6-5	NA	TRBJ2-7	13	CASSGLGSDEQYF	TGTGCCAGCAGCGGACTAGGTTCGGACGAGCAGTACTTC
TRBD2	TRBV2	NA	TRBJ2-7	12	CAIAGPSYEQYF	TGTGCCATAGCGGGGCCCTCCTACGAGCAGTACTTC
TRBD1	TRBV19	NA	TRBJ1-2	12	CASSRQGYGYTF	TGTGCCAGTAGTAGACAGGGCTATGGCTACACCTTC
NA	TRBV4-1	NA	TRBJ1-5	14	CASSQGVWAQPQHF	TGCGCCAGCAGCCAAGGGGTATGGGCTCAGCCCCAGCATTTT
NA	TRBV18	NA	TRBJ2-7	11	CASSNRGEQYF	TGTGCCAGCTCAAACCGGGGCGAGCAGTACTTC
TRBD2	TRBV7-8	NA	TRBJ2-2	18	CASSFSGGAIHLAGELFF	TGTGCCAGCAGCTTTAGCGGGGGGGCCATTCATTTGGCCGGGGAGCTGTTTTTT
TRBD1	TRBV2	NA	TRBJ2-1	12	CAVQGAWNEQFF	TGTGCCGTCCAGGGGGCGTGGAATGAGCAGTTCTTC
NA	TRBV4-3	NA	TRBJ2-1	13	CASSQELYNEQFF	TGCGCCAGCAGCCAAGAGCTATACAATGAGCAGTTCTTC
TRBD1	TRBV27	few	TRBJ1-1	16	CASSATRGLVAAEAFF	TGTGCCAGCAGTGCGACCAGGGGGTTAGTTGCTGCTGAAGCTTTCTTT
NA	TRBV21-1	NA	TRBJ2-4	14	CASSETSGARRQYF	TGTGCCAGCAGCGAGACTAGCGGGGCCCGTCGTCAGTACTTC
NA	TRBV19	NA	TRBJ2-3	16	CASSKGSGLSTDTQYF	TGTGCCAGTAGTAAGGGTAGCGGCCTCAGCACAGATACGCAGTATTTT
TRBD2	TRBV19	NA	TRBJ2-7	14	CASSIQRGAYEQYF	TGTGCCAGTAGTATCCAGCGGGGGGCATACGAGCAGTACTTC
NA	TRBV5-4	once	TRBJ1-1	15	CASSDGRGVNTEAFF	TGTGCCAGCAGCGATGGACGGGGAGTGAACACTGAGGCTTTCTTT
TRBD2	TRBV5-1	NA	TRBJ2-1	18	CASSSFPGSGSRRREQFF	TGCGCCAGCAGCTCCTTCCCGGGTAGCGGGAGTAGGCGCAGAGAGCAGTTCTTC
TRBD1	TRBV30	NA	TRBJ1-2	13	CAWRGGRAYGYTF	TGTGCCTGGAGAGGGGGCAGGGCCTATGGCTACACCTTC
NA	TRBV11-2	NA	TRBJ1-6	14	CASSVTGLGSPLHF	TGTGCCAGCAGCGTAACAGGGTTGGGTTCACCCCTCCACTTT
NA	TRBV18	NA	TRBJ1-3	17	CASSPQGAGNKGNTIYF	TGTGCCAGCTCACCACAAGGGGCAGGGAATAAAGGAAACACCATATATTTT
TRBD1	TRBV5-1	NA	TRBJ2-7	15	CASSLGQGAVDEQYF	TGCGCCAGCAGCCTAGGACAGGGGGCGGTCGACGAGCAGTACTTC
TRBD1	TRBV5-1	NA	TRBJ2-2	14	CASESTGLTGELFF	TGCGCCAGCGAGTCGACAGGGCTAACCGGGGAGCTGTTTTTT
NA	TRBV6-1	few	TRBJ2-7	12	CASSARTVAKYF	TGTGCCAGCAGTGCCCGGACAGTAGCGAAGTACTTC